Below are 26 T cell receptor beta chains sequenced from a single sample in a study of Graves' ophthalmopathy and Graves' hyperthyroidism. Amplification of the TCR beta CDR3 regions used RNA transcripts (as template). HTBI-primed RT-PCR formed the first round, and a multiplex PCR formed the second. Via MiXCR, TCRdb re-called the multiplex PCR reads, giving one row per CDR3 protein. The sample lists around 670,000 distinct CDR3 sequences; roughly 40% were seen once. The sequencing input was peripheral blood. The receptors come from an adult man with Graves' ophthalmopathy.

J is TRBJ2-5 and V is TRBV2; no definite D call. Germline V gene sequence: CDR1 SNHLY, CDR2 FYNNEI. The V end lost 2 bases, the J end lost 0 bases, and 10 bases lay between the germline ends. The CDR3 contains 15 residues. The CDR3 nucleotides read TGTGCCAGCAGTGAATCGGGTCGAAACCAAGAGACCCAGTACTTC. Protein: CASSESGRNQETQYF.

The gene calls are TRBV19 and TRBJ2-7; 7 nucleotides agree with TRBD2. V dropped 1 base and J dropped 3; count of bases not matched to a gene: 6. The germline V gene has CDR1 LNHDA and CDR2 SQIVND (reference sequence). The CDR3 covers 15 residues. The CDR3 coding sequence is TGTGCCAGTAGTATAGGGGGGGGTTGGATCTACGAGCAGTACTTC. Translated, it gives CASSIGGGWIYEQYF. Supplemented by reference TRBV19 and TRBJ2-7, the full variable domain reads DGGITQSPKYLFRKEGQNVTLSCEQNLNHDAMYWYRQDPGQGLRLIYYSQIVNDFQKGDIAEGYSVSREKKESFPLTVTSAQKNPTAFYLCASSIGGGWIYEQYFGPGTRLTVT.

This clonotype was detected many times. The chain joins TRBV2 to TRBJ1-1; D call uncertain. There are 13 residues in the CDR3. The V end was cut by 8 bases, the J end by 0 bases, with 10 bases between. Germline V gene lookup returns CDR1 SNHLY and CDR2 FYNNEI. The CDR3 DNA is TGTGCCAGCTCCACCGGAATGAACACTGAAGCTTTCTTT. It specifies CASSTGMNTEAFF.

The chain combines TRBV19 with TRBJ1-1, with no clear D. The germline V gene has CDR1 LNHDA and CDR2 SQIVND (reference sequence). Trimming removed 7 bases from V and 6 bases from J, with 15 bases in between. The CDR3 sequence is 13 residues long. The DNA of the CDR3 is TGTGCCAGTAATTGGTCTCTGATAGCTGAAGCTTTCTTT. This codes for CASNWSLIAEAFF.

Remarks on this clonotype: Compared with germline, one end of the junction differs, possibly owing to a read error. The chain recombines TRBV7-2 with TRBJ2-5; perhaps TRBD2 as D (6 bases). This CDR3 spans 14 amino acids. Germline V gives CDR1 SGHTA, CDR2 FQGNSA. For the CDR3, the DNA is TGTGCCAGCAGCGTAGCGGTTGTCGAAGGGACCCAGTACTTC. As protein: CASSVAVVEGTQYF.

The V and J genes are TRBV29-1 and TRBJ2-7; 7 bases are shared with TRBD1. Germline V gene sequence: CDR1 SQVTM, CDR2 ANQGSEA. The CDR3 extends over 11 amino acids. The trim removed 4 bases at V and 5 bases at J, leaving 2 bases unmatched. The chain's CDR3 is CSVGGQDEQYF. The CDR3 nucleotides read TGCAGCGTTGGCGGACAGGACGAGCAGTACTTC.

On this clonotype itself: Likely a read error: the CDR3 ends without its conserved phenylalanine or tryptophan. No DNA is shown, since the ends of the CDR3 on it are uncertain; the CDR3 is the one TCRdb lists. The chain couples TRBV6-6 to TRBJ2-1; TRBD2, the table's D call, was not compared with the DNA. Germline CDR1 MNHNY, CDR2 SVGAGI (reference sequence). With termini counted, the CDR3 has 11 amino acids. The CDR3 region is CASSELGEVFY.

The chain is built from TRBV24-1 and TRBJ2-3; TRBD2 might be the D (7 bases). The CDR3 loop spans 16 amino acids. In germline, CDR1 is KGHDR, CDR2 SFDVKD. V was pared by 4 bases and J by 4 bases, with 17 bases between. The CDR3 DNA is TGTGCCACCAGTGACTGGGGGCGGGAGCGGGCAGATACGCAGTATTTT. Protein: CATSDWGRERADTQYF.

A few counts support this clonotype. The J gene is TRBJ1-3, the V gene TRBV12-3 or TRBV12-4, with D unclear. Trimming stripped 4 bases from V and 6 bases from J, with 16 bases between. The length of the CDR3 is 15 residues. CDR3 sequence: CASSSGLLLENTIYF. The CDR3 DNA reads TGTGCCAGCAGTTCGGGTCTTCTGCTCGAAAACACCATATATTTT.

Details on this clonotype: Compared with germline, one end of the junction differs, possibly owing to a read error. This chain connects TRBV7-9 to TRBJ2-6, with D possibly being TRBD1 (5 bases). This CDR3 spans 16 amino acids. Germline V gene data show CDR1 as SEHNR and CDR2 as FQNEAQ (reference sequence). In DNA form, the CDR3 reads TGTGCCGGCAGCTCAGACAGACCGAGTGGGGCCAACGTCCTGACTTTC. This codes for CAGSSDRPSGANVLTF.

This clonotype was seen more than once but under ten times. The V and J genes are TRBV6-1 and TRBJ1-1; TRBD1 agrees at 11 bases. The V gene end was trimmed by 6 bases and the J gene end by 1 base; junction bases not matched to a gene: 7. Germline V lookup: CDR1 MNHNS, CDR2 SASEGT. CDR3 length: 16 residues. The CDR3 bases are TGTGCCAGCAGGGCCGGGACAGGGGGATGGAACACTGAAGCTTTCTTT. Its protein product is CASRAGTGGWNTEAFF.

V and J are TRBV7-2 and TRBJ2-5; the match to TRBD2 covers 14 bases. CDR1 and CDR2 from the germline V gene are SGHTA and FQGNSA. The V and J ends lost 3 bases and 6 bases, in that order; junction bases with no gene match: 6. The CDR3 consists of 16 residues. DNA for the CDR3: TGTGCCAGCAGCTTCTCGGGACTAGCGGGAGAAAAGACCCAGTACTTC. Translating gives CASSFSGLAGEKTQYF.

The chain recombines TRBV27 with TRBJ2-7; D is uncertain. This CDR3 is built from 15 residues. The germline CDR1 and CDR2 sequences are MNHEY and SMNVEV (reference sequence). With 2 bases removed from V and 4 bases from J, the gap between germline ends came to 15 bases. The CDR3 DNA sequence: TGTGCCAGCAGTTTAGATAGTCGGTCCAAATACGAGCAGTACTTC. Residues: CASSLDSRSKYEQYF.

This clonotype appeared many times. The chain recombines TRBV10-3 with TRBJ2-7; 10 bases line up with TRBD1. Germline V CDR1 and CDR2: ENHRY, SYGVKD. V gave up 4 bases and J gave up 4 bases; unmatched junction bases: 7. The CDR3 covers 15 residues. Here the CDR3 reads CAISVSGTGVYEQYF. Written as DNA, the CDR3 is TGTGCCATCAGTGTATCCGGGACAGGGGTGTACGAGCAGTACTTC.

The chain uses TRBV2 and TRBJ1-2; D ambiguous. Germline CDR1 SNHLY, CDR2 FYNNEI. The CDR3 extends over 13 amino acids. V was trimmed by 5 bases and J by 2 bases, leaving 9 bases between them. Here the CDR3 reads CASSILTNYGYTF. Written as DNA, the CDR3 is TGTGCCAGCAGTATACTTACGAACTATGGCTACACCTTC.

A few counts support this clonotype. The V and J genes are TRBV10-2 and TRBJ2-2; the D gene is possibly TRBD1 (6 bases). The CDR3 has 15 amino acids. Deletions cut 4 bases from V and 2 bases from J, with 11 bases between. Germline assignment: CDR1 WSHSY and CDR2 SAAADI. The CDR3 nucleotides read TGCGCCAGCAGTGGGGGGCCGGTTAACACCGGGGAGCTGTTTTTT. Its translation is CASSGGPVNTGELFF.

Regarding this clonotype: Because it lacks the conserved phenylalanine or tryptophan at the end, this CDR3 is likely a read error. CDR3 sequence reads: CASSYSAGLNSPLHL. CDR3 sequence (DNA): TGTGCCAGCAGTTATTCGGCAGGGCTTAATTCACCCCTCCACCTT. The rearrangement joins TRBV27 to TRBJ1-6, with D possibly TRBD1 on 5 matching bases. The germline V and J ends were trimmed by 4 bases and 6 bases, with 13 bases remaining between them. The CDR3 has 15 amino acids. CDR1 is MNHEY, CDR2 SMNVEV, per germline (reference sequence).

This clonotype came up a few times. This chain joins TRBV5-6 and TRBJ2-5, with D perhaps matching TRBD1 (6 bases). The length of the CDR3 is 15 residues. Germline loops: CDR1 SGHDT, CDR2 YYEEEE. The V end was cut by 0 bases, the J end by 4 bases, with 13 bases between. The CDR3 region is CASSLATGPPETQYF. The CDR3 DNA sequence: TGTGCCAGCAGCTTGGCTACAGGGCCCCCAGAGACCCAGTACTTC.

As regards this clonotype: Sequence at one end of the junction differs from germline and may be a read error. V and J are TRBV7-6 and TRBJ2-5; 8 nucleotides match TRBD1. Germline loops: CDR1 SGHVS, CDR2 FNYEAQ. The CDR3 consists of 13 residues. The CDR3 loop reads CASSHTDRGTQCF. CDR3 DNA: TGTGCCAGCAGCCATACAGACAGGGGTACCCAGTGCTTC.

The chain carries TRBV7-2 and TRBJ2-2; 14 nucleotides line up with TRBD2. Germline lookup yields CDR1 SGHTA and CDR2 FQGNSA. Unmatched junction bases numbered 8, after V lost 6 bases and J lost 5 bases. This CDR3 is 17 amino acids long. CDR3 nucleotide sequence: TGTGCCAGCAGTGGAGGACTAGCGGGGGGTAGGACCGGGGAGCTGTTTTTT. Its protein is CASSGGLAGGRTGELFF.

In the case of this clonotype: One end of the junction is discordant with germline, which a read error may explain. The V gene is TRBV9, the J gene TRBJ1-6; 7 bases map to TRBD1. This CDR3 contains 18 residues. The V gene's germline CDR1 is SGDLS and CDR2 YYNGEE. CDR3 loop: CASSQQGGQSSYNSPLHF. The CDR3, as DNA: TGCGCCAGCAGCCAACAAGGGGGACAGAGCTCCTATAATTCACCCCTCCACTTT.

The rearrangement uses TRBV29-1 and TRBJ1-2; D is unclear. Germline-derived CDR1 and CDR2 are SQVTM and ANQGSEA. The CDR3 is made up of 13 amino acids. The V end lost 8 bases, the J end lost 2 bases, and 15 bases lay between the germline ends. The CDR3 spells CSLEGGRNYGYTF. CDR3 nucleotide sequence: TGCAGCTTAGAAGGAGGAAGGAACTATGGCTACACCTTC.

The chain combines TRBV10-3 with TRBJ1-2; D ambiguous. Trimming took off 8 bases at V and 0 bases at J, with 13 bases between the two ends. Germline V gives CDR1 ENHRY, CDR2 SYGVKD. The CDR3 is 14 residues long. In nucleotides, the CDR3 is TGTGCCATCTTTAGCCCCGGAGCTAACTATGGCTACACCTTC. It encodes CAIFSPGANYGYTF.

A single count supports this clonotype. DNA for the CDR3: TGTGCCAGCAGTGAATGGGATTTCGGAGCCCGCCTACAAGAGACCCAGTACTTC. Its protein product is CASSEWDFGARLQETQYF. This sequence joins TRBV25-1 and TRBJ2-5; D ambiguous. The CDR3 covers 18 residues. V was cut by 1 base and J by 2 bases, with 20 bases left in between. The V gene's germline CDR1 is MGHDK and CDR2 SYGVNS.

This clonotype has just a few counts. This chain connects TRBV2 to TRBJ1-5; 7 bases fit TRBD1. There are 13 residues in the CDR3. Germline V CDR1 and CDR2: SNHLY, FYNNEI. With V trimmed by 8 bases and J by 4 bases, 5 bases remained unmatched. The CDR3 spells CASYPGGNQPQHF. In DNA form, the CDR3 reads TGTGCCAGCTACCCAGGGGGTAATCAGCCCCAGCATTTT.

This clonotype appeared a single time. The CDR3 nucleotides read TGTGCCAGCAGTGAGGGGGACAGGGGTTGGGAGCATTTT. As protein: CASSEGDRGWEHF. The chain couples TRBV25-1 to TRBJ1-5, with TRBD1 identical over 10 bases. CDR1 and CDR2 (germline): MGHDK, SYGVNS. The J segment lost 14 bases and the V segment lost 3 bases, leaving 7 bases of the junction unmatched. This CDR3 is built from 13 residues.